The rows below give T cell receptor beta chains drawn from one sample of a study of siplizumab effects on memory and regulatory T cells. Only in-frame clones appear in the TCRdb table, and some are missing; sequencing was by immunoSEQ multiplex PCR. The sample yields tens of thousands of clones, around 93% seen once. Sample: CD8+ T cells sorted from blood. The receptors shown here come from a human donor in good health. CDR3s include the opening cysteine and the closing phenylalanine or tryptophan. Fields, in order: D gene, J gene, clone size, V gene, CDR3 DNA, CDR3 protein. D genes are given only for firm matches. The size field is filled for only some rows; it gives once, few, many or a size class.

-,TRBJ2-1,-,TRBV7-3,TGTGCCAGCAGCCAACAGGGTTCGGCATACAATGAGCAGTTCTTC,CASSQQGSAYNEQFF
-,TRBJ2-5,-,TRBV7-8,TGTGCCAGCAGCTTAGTGTACAGGGACCAAGAGACCCAGTACTTC,CASSLVYRDQETQYF
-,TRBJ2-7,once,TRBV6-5,TGTGCCAGCAGTTCCCTCCGGTTTTCCTACGAGCAGTACTTC,CASSSLRFSYEQYF
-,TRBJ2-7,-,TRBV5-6,TGTGCCAGCAGCCAGGTGGGCCGCCAAGTCTACGAGCAGTACTTC,CASSQVGRQVYEQYF
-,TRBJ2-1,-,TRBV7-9,TGTGCCAGCAGCTTAGTGCTCGGAACTTACAATGAGCAGTTCTTC,CASSLVLGTYNEQFF
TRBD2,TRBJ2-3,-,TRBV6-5,TGTGCCAGCAGTTCTAGCGGGGTGAGCACAGATACGCAGTATTTT,CASSSSGVSTDTQYF
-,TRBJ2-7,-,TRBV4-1,TGCGCCAGCAGCCAAGATAGGGCAGCCTACGAGCAGTACTTC,CASSQDRAAYEQYF
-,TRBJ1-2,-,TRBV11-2,TGTGCCAGCAGCTTAGGGGCAGGTTTAAACTATGGCTACACCTTC,CASSLGAGLNYGYTF
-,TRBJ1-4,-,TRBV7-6,TGTGCCAGCAGCTTCGAGACGGGGGGAACTAATGAAAAACTGTTTTTT,CASSFETGGTNEKLFF
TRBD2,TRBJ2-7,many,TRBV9,TGTGCCAGCAGCGCGACTAGCGGGGAATCCTACGAGCAGTACTTC,CASSATSGESYEQYF
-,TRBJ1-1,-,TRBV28,TGTGCCAGCAGTCCCCTGATGGGGTCGGGCACTGAAGCTTTCTTT,CASSPLMGSGTEAFF
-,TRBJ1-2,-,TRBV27,TGTGCCAGCAGGTACGGTACGGGAGGCTACACCTTC,CASRYGTGGYTF
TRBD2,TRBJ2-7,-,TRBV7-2,TGTGCCAGCAGCCCCGGGACTAGCGGGGGGGCCGGCGGTTCCGAGCAGTACTTC,CASSPGTSGGAGGSEQYF
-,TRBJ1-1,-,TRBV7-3,TGTGCCAGCAGCCCAACGGGACGGAGAAACACTGAAGCTTTCTTT,CASSPTGRRNTEAFF
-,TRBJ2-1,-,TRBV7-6,TGTGCCAGCAGCTCCGCCGGGGTCCACAATGAGCAGTTCTTC,CASSSAGVHNEQFF
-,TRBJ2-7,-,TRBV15,TGTGCCACCAGCAGAGATTTGGACATCGCCTACGAGCAGTACTTC,CATSRDLDIAYEQYF
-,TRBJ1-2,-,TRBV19,TGTGCCAGTAGTATTCTCGTGTCAGGGCAAGGCTACACCTTC,CASSILVSGQGYTF
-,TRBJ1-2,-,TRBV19,TGTGCCAGTAGTATGGGGGCGCCGGGCTACACCTTC,CASSMGAPGYTF
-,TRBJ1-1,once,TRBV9,TGTGCCAGCAGCTCCCACCCCCCCCCGGGGGCCGGCACTGAAGCTTTCTTT,CASSSHPPPGAGTEAFF
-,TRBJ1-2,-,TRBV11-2,TGTGCCAGCAGCTCCACACCCTATGGCTACACCTTC,CASSSTPYGYTF
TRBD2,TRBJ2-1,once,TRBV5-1,TGCGCCAGCAGCTTGGAAGGACTAGCGGGGAGCTCCTACAATGAGCAGTTCTTC,CASSLEGLAGSSYNEQFF
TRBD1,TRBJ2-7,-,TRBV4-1,TGCGCCAGCAGCCAAGGATCGGAGCTACCGGGACAGAACTACGAGCAGTACTTC,CASSQGSELPGQNYEQYF
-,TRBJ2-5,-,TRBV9,TGTGCCAGCAGCGCGCCAACACAAGAGACCCAGTACTTC,CASSAPTQETQYF
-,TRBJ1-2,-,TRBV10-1,TGCGCCAGCCGGGAGAAGGGGGGAAGGTACACCTTC,CASREKGGRYTF
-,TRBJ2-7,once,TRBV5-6,TGTGCCAGTTTAGAGGCGTTCTCCTACGAGCAGTACTTC,CASLEAFSYEQYF
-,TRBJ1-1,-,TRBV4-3,TGCGCCAGCAGCCAAGATCCACAGAAGCTTGAAGCTTTCTTT,CASSQDPQKLEAFF
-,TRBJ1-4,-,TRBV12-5,TGTGCTAGTGGTTTCGCCTCGGAAAAACTGTTTTTT,CASGFASEKLFF
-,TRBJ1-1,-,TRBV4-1,TGCGCCAGCAGCCAAGCACAACCGACTGAAGCTTTCTTT,CASSQAQPTEAFF
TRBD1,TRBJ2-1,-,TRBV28,TGTGCCGGGGGAACAGGGGCAAGCAATGAGCAGTTCTTC,CAGGTGASNEQFF
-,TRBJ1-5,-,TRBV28,TGTGCCAGCAGCCGGACAGTGGGGGGTCAGCCCCAGCATTTT,CASSRTVGGQPQHF
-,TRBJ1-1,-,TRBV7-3,TGTGCCAGCAGCTTATGGGCAGGAGGCGGCACTGAAGCTTTCTTT,CASSLWAGGGTEAFF